This TCR beta chain is from a study of Tregs in tolerant kidney transplant recipients. Study-level findings and limits: Expanding Tregs on activated donor B cells appeared to best identify donor-specific TCRbeta clones. No direct test of biological reproducibility was done here. Validation in larger populations is needed because few patients were studied.

The assay was immunoSEQ multiplex PCR, and TCRdb's table has in-frame clones only and misses some. The sample comprises tens of thousands of clones, about four fifths of which are singletons, and approximately 4.8% rests with the top ten. In regard to this clone: Its antigen is undetermined.

Unstimulated Tregs (CD4+CD25+CD127-) and CD4+CD25- non-Tregs were sorted from PBMCs. The CDR3 has 15 amino acids. V gave up 4 bases and J gave up 3 bases, with 17 bases separating them. Germline CDR1 SGHTS, CDR2 YDEGEE. The gene calls are TRBV5-8 and TRBJ2-7, with D perhaps matching TRBD1 (6 bases). This TCR derives from a human donor in good health. Input material: CD4+ T cells from blood. The chain's CDR3 is CASSPPRRGHYEQYF. In DNA form, the CDR3 reads TGTGCCAGCAGCCCGCCCCGCAGGGGCCACTACGAGCAGTACTTC.